The 5 T cell receptor beta chains given below trace back to one sample, sequenced in a study of shared T cell receptors in the human thymus (dated by TCRdb to 2020 to 2022). Libraries were prepared through the immunoSEQ multiplex PCR assay. Imported from immuneACCESS, the table was reduced by TCRdb to in-frame sequences with V and J called. These copies leave out some clones; in studies compared against another copy, an unresolved V gene accounts for under half, and the cause of the remainder is not known. The sample table lists hundreds of thousands of clones, approximately 83% of them with a count of one. Of the sample, roughly 0.01% falls within the top ten clones. These data also formed part of another study, on human thymus T cells.

The material sequenced was thymocytes. The origin of the receptors is a girl less than two years old with a congenital heart defect. Donor details come from another sample of the same person, matched by shared clones.

V gene TRBV18 combines with J gene TRBJ1-2, with 10 bases identical to TRBD1. Per the germline V gene, CDR1 is KGHSH and CDR2 is LQKENI. The CDR3 consists of 16 residues. The ends lost 2 bases at V and 5 bases at J; junction bases unmatched: 8. DNA of the CDR3: TGTGCCAGCTCACCATTTAACCAGGACAGGGGGTATGGCTACACCTTC. Translated, it gives CASSPFNQDRGYGYTF.

This chain uses TRBV2 with TRBJ2-2; TRBD1 aligns across 7 bases. The junction had 2 bases not matched to a gene; V was cut back by 3 bases and J by 4 bases. The germline gives CDR1 SNHLY, CDR2 FYNNEI. The CDR3 is made up of 14 amino acids. CDR3 in amino acids: CASSEGQITGELFF. The CDR3 nucleotides read TGTGCCAGCAGTGAGGGACAGATCACCGGGGAGCTGTTTTTT.

The gene calls are TRBV25-1 and TRBJ1-6; a weak D match, TRBD1 (5 bases). Trimming pared 1 base from V and 8 bases from J, leaving 15 bases between. The V gene's germline CDR1 is MGHDK and CDR2 SYGVNS. This CDR3 is 16 amino acids long. Written as DNA, the CDR3 is TGTGCCAGCAGTGAATTTAGGCAGGGTACTCATTCACCCCTCCACTTT. Protein sequence: CASSEFRQGTHSPLHF.

As DNA, the CDR3 is TGCGCCAGCTCACGGACTAGCGGTTCCTACAATGAGCAGTTCTTC. Translated, it gives CASSRTSGSYNEQFF. The J gene is TRBJ2-1, the V gene TRBV4-3, with 10 bases matching TRBD2. This CDR3 is 15 amino acids long. Germline V CDR1 and CDR2: LGHNA, YSLEER. Trimming took 8 bases from V and 1 from J; bases not matched to a gene: 5.

This clone occurred once. V gene TRBV5-1 combines with J gene TRBJ1-2; possible D gene TRBD1, 6 bases. Trimming cost V 4 bases and J 4 bases, with 20 bases left between them. The germline gives CDR1 SGHRS, CDR2 YFSETQ. CDR3 length: 16 residues. For the CDR3, the DNA is TGCGCCAGCAGCGACCAGTGGGGGGGCTTTCCCTATGGCTACACCTTC. Translated: CASSDQWGGFPYGYTF.